A selection of T cell receptor beta chains follows, all from one sample in a study of monozygotic twins with cystic fibrosis. Libraries were prepared by immunoSEQ multiplex PCR; TCRdb keeps only in-frame clonotypes and omits some of them. Altogether roughly 19,000 clones are present, about 97% being singletons, with the ten largest covering roughly 1.9%. Sequencing used blood. These TCRs come from a woman aged 30 to 39 with cystic fibrosis. The CDR3 runs from the conserved cysteine through the conserved F or W. A D gene is named only where the DNA matches it firmly. Only some rows state a clone size, as once, few, many or a class for expanded clones.

d_call | j_call | clone_size | v_call | cdr3_nt | cdr3_aa
- | TRBJ1-1 | - | TRBV7-2 | TGTGCCAGCAGCATAGCTAGGTGGGTCACTGAAGCTTTCTTT | CASSIARWVTEAFF
- | TRBJ2-7 | - | TRBV6-5 | TGTGCCAGCAGTTACACCGGGGGTGAGCAGTACTTC | CASSYTGGEQYF
- | TRBJ1-1 | - | TRBV5-4 | TGTGCCAGCAGCTTGGCGGCACCGGAGAACACTGAAGCTTTCTTT | CASSLAAPENTEAFF
TRBD1 | TRBJ2-7 | - | TRBV13 | TGTGCCAGCGAAAACAGGGGGCGTTACAAACCTCACTTC | CASENRGRYKPHF
- | TRBJ2-7 | - | TRBV9 | TGTGCCAGCAGCCTAGACCCGGTAAGCTCCTACGAGCAGTACTTC | CASSLDPVSSYEQYF
TRBD2 | TRBJ2-7 | - | TRBV11-3 | TGTGCCAGCAGCCGGGAGGCAGGTAGCCACGAGCAGTACTTC | CASSREAGSHEQYF
- | TRBJ2-7 | - | TRBV5-6 | TGTGCCAGCAGCGGTGCCGGGATAGACTACGAGCAGTACTTC | CASSGAGIDYEQYF
TRBD1 | TRBJ2-3 | - | TRBV7-2 | TGTGCCAGCAGCCGGGACAGACCTAGCACAGATACGCAGTATTTT | CASSRDRPSTDTQYF
TRBD2 | TRBJ2-3 | - | TRBV4-1 | TGCGCCAGCAGCCAAGATAGGCTAGCGGGATACACAGATACGCAGTATTTT | CASSQDRLAGYTDTQYF
TRBD1 | TRBJ2-7 | - | TRBV30 | TGTGCCTGGGGGGACAGCTACGAGCAGTACTTC | CAWGDSYEQYF
TRBD1 | TRBJ2-7 | - | TRBV6-1 | TGTGCCAGCAAAGACAGGGGGCGTTACGAGCAGTACTTC | CASKDRGRYEQYF
- | TRBJ2-3 | - | TRBV4-3 | TGCGCCAGCAGCCAAGATACTGGCACAGATACGCAGTATTTT | CASSQDTGTDTQYF
TRBD2 | TRBJ2-3 | - | TRBV18 | TGTGCCAGCTCACCCTTACTAGCGGGGGGCACAGATACGCAGTATTTT | CASSPLLAGGTDTQYF
TRBD2 | TRBJ2-3 | - | TRBV4-3 | TGCGCCAGCAGCCAATCAAATCTAGCGGGGGGCCGCGCAGATACGCAGTATTTT | CASSQSNLAGGRADTQYF
TRBD1 | TRBJ1-2 | - | TRBV9 | TGTGCCAGCAGCGGGGGACAGCGATATTCTTATGGCTACACCTTC | CASSGGQRYSYGYTF
- | TRBJ2-1 | - | TRBV13 | TGTGCCAGCAGCACGGGACCTACGAGCAATGAGCAGTTCTTC | CASSTGPTSNEQFF
- | TRBJ2-5 | once | TRBV9 | TGTGCCAGCAGCGTAGCCCAGGGTAGGGAGACCCAGTACTTC | CASSVAQGRETQYF
- | TRBJ2-1 | - | TRBV6-5 | TGTGCCAGCAGGCGCCTGAATGAGCAGTTCTTC | CASRRLNEQFF
- | TRBJ2-1 | once | TRBV5-6 | TGTGCCAGCAGCTTTGGGAGCTCCTACAATGAGCAGTTCTTC | CASSFGSSYNEQFF
- | TRBJ1-2 | - | TRBV2 | TGTGCCAGCAGTGCAGGGAGTTGGGGCTATGGCTACACCTTC | CASSAGSWGYGYTF
TRBD2 | TRBJ2-7 | - | TRBV28 | TGTGCCAGCAGCGGGACTAGCGGGGGGGCCTACGAGCAGTACTTC | CASSGTSGGAYEQYF
- | TRBJ1-1 | - | TRBV27 | TGTGCCAGCAGGGGTACCCCAGTGAACACTGAAGCTTTCTTT | CASRGTPVNTEAFF
TRBD1 | TRBJ1-6 | - | TRBV4-3 | TGCGCCAGCAGCCAAGATCTGACAGGGGGTGAATTGGGGTCACCCCTCCACTTT | CASSQDLTGGELGSPLHF
- | TRBJ2-5 | - | TRBV27 | TGTGCCAGCAGTTTATCGATGGGACGGTCGGAGACCCAGTACTTC | CASSLSMGRSETQYF
- | TRBJ1-5 | - | TRBV28 | TGTGCCAGCAGTTGGACTGTTGATCAGCCCCAGCATTTT | CASSWTVDQPQHF
- | TRBJ1-1 | - | TRBV19 | TGTGCCAGTAGTATATATACGGGGTCTGAGGCTTTCTTT | CASSIYTGSEAFF
TRBD2 | TRBJ2-5 | - | TRBV9 | TGTGCCAGCAGCGTAGTAGGGGAGGGAGAGACCCAGTACTTC | CASSVVGEGETQYF
- | TRBJ1-6 | - | TRBV2 | TGTGCCAGCAGTGTAGGACCGTCGAATTCACCCCTCCACTTT | CASSVGPSNSPLHF